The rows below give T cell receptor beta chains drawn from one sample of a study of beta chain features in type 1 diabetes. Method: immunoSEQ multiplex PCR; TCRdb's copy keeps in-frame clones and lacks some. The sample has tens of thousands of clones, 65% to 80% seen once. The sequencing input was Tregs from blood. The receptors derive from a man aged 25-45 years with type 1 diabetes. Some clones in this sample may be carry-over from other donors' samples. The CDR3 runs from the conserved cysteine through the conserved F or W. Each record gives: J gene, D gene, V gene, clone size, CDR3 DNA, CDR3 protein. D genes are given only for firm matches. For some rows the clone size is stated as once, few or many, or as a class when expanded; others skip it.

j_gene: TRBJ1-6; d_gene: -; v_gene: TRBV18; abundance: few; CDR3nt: TGTGCCAGCTCACCACGAGGGAACTCCTATAATTCACCCCTCCACTTT; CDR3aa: CASSPRGNSYNSPLHF
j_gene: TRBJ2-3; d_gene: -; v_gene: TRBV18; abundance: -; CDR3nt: TGTGCCAGCTCACCGCAGCGGGGCACAGATACGCAGTATTTT; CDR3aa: CASSPQRGTDTQYF
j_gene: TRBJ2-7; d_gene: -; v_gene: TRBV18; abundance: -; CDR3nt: TGTGCCAGCTCACCACTTACGGTCAGGCCCTACGAGCAGTACTTC; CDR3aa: CASSPLTVRPYEQYF
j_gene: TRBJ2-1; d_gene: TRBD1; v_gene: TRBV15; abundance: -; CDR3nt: TGTGCCACCGGGAGACAGGGTTCCTACAATGAGCAGTTCTTC; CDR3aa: CATGRQGSYNEQFF
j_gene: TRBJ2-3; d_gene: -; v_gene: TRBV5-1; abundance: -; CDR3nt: TGCGCCAGCAGCGGGGGGGCGGATACGCAGTATTTT; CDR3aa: CASSGGADTQYF
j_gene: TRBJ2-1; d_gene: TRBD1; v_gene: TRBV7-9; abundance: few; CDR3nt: TGTGCCAGCAGCTGGACAGGGTATGAGCAGTTCTTC; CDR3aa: CASSWTGYEQFF
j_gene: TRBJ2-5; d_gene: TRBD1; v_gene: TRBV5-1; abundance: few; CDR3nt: TGCGCCAGCAGCCGACAGGGAGAACAAGAGACCCAGTACTTC; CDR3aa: CASSRQGEQETQYF
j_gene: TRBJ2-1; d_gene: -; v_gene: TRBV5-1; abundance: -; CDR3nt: TGCGCCAGCAAGGAACAGGACAATGAGCAGTTCTTC; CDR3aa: CASKEQDNEQFF
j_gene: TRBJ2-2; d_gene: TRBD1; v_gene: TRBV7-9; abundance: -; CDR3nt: TGTGCCAGCAGCCCGGGACAGGGGTTTACCGGGGAGCTGTTTTTT; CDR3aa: CASSPGQGFTGELFF
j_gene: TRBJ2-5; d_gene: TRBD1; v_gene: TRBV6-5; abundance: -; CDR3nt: TGTGCCAGCAGTCCAGACAGGGGGCGGTTAGAGACCCAGTACTTC; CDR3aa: CASSPDRGRLETQYF
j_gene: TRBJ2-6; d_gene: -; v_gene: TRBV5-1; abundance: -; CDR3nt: TGCGCCAGCAGCGTCTCTCTTTCAGGGTCTGGGGCCAACGTCCTGACTTTC; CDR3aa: CASSVSLSGSGANVLTF
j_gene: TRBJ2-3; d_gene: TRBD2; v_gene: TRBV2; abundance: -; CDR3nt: TGTGCCAGCAGTGCCGGGGGGACAGATACGCAGTATTTT; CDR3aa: CASSAGGTDTQYF
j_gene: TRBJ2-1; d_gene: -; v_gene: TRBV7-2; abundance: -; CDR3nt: TGTGCCAGCAGCTTTAGCGGTAGCTCCTACAATGAGCAGTTCTTC; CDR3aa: CASSFSGSSYNEQFF
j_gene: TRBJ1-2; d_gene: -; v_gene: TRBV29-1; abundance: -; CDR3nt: TGCAGCGTGGTACAGACCGTTTATGGCTACACCTTC; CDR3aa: CSVVQTVYGYTF
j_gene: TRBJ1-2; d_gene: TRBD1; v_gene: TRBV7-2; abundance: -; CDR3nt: TGTGCCAGCAGCTTAGTACAGGGGAATGGCTACACCTTC; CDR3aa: CASSLVQGNGYTF
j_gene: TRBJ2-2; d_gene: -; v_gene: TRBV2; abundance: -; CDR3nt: TGTGCCAGTAGATCCAGGACGAACACCGGGGAGCTGTTTTTT; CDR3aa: CASRSRTNTGELFF
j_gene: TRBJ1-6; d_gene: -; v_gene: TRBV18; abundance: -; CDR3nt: TGTGCCAGCTCGCCAGGGGCTTCACCCCTCCACTTT; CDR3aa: CASSPGASPLHF
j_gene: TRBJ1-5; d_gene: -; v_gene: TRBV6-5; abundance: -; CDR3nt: TGTGCCAGCAGGAAGGACACGGCCTCTCGTCAGCCCCAGCATTTT; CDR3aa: CASRKDTASRQPQHF
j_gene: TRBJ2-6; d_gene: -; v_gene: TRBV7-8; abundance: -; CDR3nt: TGTGCCAGCAGCTTAACCAGGGTGGCACTTGGGGCCAACGTCCTGACTTTC; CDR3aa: CASSLTRVALGANVLTF
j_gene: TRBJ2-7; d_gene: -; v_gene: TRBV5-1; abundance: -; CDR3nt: TGCGCCAGCAGCTTGGTCGGGGGCTACGAGCAGTACTTC; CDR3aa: CASSLVGGYEQYF
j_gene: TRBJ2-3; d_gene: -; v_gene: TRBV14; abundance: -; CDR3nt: TGTGCCAGCAGCCCCGGACAGTTTACACAGTATTTT; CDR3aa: CASSPGQFTQYF
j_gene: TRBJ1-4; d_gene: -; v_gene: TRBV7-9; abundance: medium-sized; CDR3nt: TGTGCCAGCAGCCCCGGGATCCATAATGAAAAACTGTTTTTT; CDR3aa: CASSPGIHNEKLFF
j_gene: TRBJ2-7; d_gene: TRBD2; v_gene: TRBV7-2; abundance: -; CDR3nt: TGTGCCAGCAGCCTTGTCCCGGGACTAGCGGGGGGCCGATTACTGTACTTC; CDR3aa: CASSLVPGLAGGRLLYF
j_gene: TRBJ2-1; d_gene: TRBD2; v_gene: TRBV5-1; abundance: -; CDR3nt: TGCGCCAGCAGGCCTAGCGGGGGGCCCTACAATGAGCAGTTCTTC; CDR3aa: CASRPSGGPYNEQFF
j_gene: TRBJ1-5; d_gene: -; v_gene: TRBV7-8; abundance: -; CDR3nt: TGTGCCAGCAGCGCGTATCAGGGTATTGGCCAGCCCCAGCATTTT; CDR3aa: CASSAYQGIGQPQHF
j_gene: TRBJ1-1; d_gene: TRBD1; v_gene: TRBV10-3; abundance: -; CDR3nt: TGTGCCACAACAGGGGTGCTCATGAACACTGAAGCTTTCTTT; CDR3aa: CATTGVLMNTEAFF
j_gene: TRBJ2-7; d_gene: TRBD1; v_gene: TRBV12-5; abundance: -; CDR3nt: TGTGCTAGTGGTTTGGTAGTAGGGGGCGGCGACGAGCAGTACTTC; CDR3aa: CASGLVVGGGDEQYF
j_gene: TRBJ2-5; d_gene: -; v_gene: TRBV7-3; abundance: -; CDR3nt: TGTGCCAGCAGCTTGACAGCGGGAGAGACCCAGTACTTC; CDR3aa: CASSLTAGETQYF
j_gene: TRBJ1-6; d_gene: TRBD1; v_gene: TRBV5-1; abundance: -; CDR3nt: TGCGCCAGCGGTTTGACAGGGTCCTCGGCGAATTCACCCCTCCACTTT; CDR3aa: CASGLTGSSANSPLHF
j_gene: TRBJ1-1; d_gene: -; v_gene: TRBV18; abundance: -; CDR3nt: TGTGCCAGCTCAATAACAACAAACACTGAAGCTTTCTTT; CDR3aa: CASSITTNTEAFF
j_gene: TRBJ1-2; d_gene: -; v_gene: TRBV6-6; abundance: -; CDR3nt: TGTGCCAGCAGTAAACACAGGGATTCCGCGTCTGACACCTTC; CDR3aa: CASSKHRDSASDTF
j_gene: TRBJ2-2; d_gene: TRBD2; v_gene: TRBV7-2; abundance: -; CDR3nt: TGTGCCAGCAGCCCGGGACTAGCGGTTATCACCGGGGAGCTGTTTTTT; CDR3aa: CASSPGLAVITGELFF
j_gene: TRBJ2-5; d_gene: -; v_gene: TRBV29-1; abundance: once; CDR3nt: TGCAGCGTGGTGGGACTTCTACAAGAGACCCAGTACTTC; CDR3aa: CSVVGLLQETQYF
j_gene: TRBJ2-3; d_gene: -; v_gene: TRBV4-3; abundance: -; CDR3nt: TGCGCCAGCAGCCAAGGTTCATGGACAAATACGCAGTATTTT; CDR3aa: CASSQGSWTNTQYF
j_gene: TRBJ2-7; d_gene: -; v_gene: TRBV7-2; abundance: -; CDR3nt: TGTGCCAGCAGCCCGAGGCGGGGTCGTAGGGAGCAGTACTTC; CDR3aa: CASSPRRGRREQYF
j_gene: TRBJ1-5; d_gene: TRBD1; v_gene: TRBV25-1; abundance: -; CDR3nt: TGTGCCAGCAGTGAATCGGGGACAGGGGTTCAGCCCCAGCATTTT; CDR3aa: CASSESGTGVQPQHF
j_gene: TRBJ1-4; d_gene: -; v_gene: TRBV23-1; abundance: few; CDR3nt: TGCGCCACCCTATTTCGCGGAGGCCGCACTAATGAAAAACTGTTTTTT; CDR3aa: CATLFRGGRTNEKLFF
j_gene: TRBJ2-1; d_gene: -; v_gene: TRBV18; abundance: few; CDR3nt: TGTGCCAGCTCACCCCGGGACTACAATGAGCAGTTCTTC; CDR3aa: CASSPRDYNEQFF
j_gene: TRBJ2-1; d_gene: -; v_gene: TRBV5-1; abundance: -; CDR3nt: TGCGCCAGCAGTGCCCGGGACATTTCCTACAATGAGCAGTTCTTC; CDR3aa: CASSARDISYNEQFF
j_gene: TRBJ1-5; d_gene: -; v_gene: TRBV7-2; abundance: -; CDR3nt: TGTGCCAGCAGCCCTGTTAGCAATCAGCCCCAGCATTTT; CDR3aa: CASSPVSNQPQHF
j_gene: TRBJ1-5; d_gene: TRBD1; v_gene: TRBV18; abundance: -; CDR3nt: TGTGCCAGCGGGACAGGGTCCAGCAATCAGCCCCAGCATTTT; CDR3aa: CASGTGSSNQPQHF